Each of the 15 T cell receptor beta chains below was sequenced from the same sample in a study of human T cells and chemical hapten exposure. Time point: pre-sensitization, week 0. The sample's treatment: therapeutic diphenylcyclopropenone sensitization with weekly scalp DPC. MiXCR, run by TCRdb on the RACE reads, gives a single entry per CDR3 protein. This sample has roughly 81,000 distinct CDR3 sequences, with 8.5% found just once. The material sequenced was whole blood, taken in connection with sensitization to the hapten diphenylcyclopropenone (DPC). Every receptor here comes from a man in his forties with alopecia areata. Some clones in this sample may be carry-over from other donors' samples.

Turning to this clonotype: Since a much larger clone is just one base distant, this may be a read error. V usage is TRBV18 and J usage is TRBJ2-5; 8 positions agree with TRBD2. Germline V gives CDR1 KGHSH, CDR2 LQKENI. V trimming: 3 bases; J trimming: 7 bases; junction bases outside the gene matches: 4. CDR3 size: 13 residues. The CDR3 loop is CASSPTSVGTQYF. DNA for the CDR3: TGTGCCAGCTCACCGACTAGCGTAGGGACCCAGTACTTC. The variable domain in full, completed from reference TRBV18 and TRBJ2-5, reads NAGVMQNPRHLVRRRGQEARLRCSPMKGHSHVYWYRQLPEEGLKFMVYLQKENIIDESGMPKERFSAEFPKEGPSILRIQQVVRGDSAAYFCASSPTSVGTQYFGPGTRLLVL.

The chain couples TRBV11-2 to TRBJ2-1; D may correspond to TRBD1 or TRBD2 (5 bases each). V was trimmed by 1 base and J by 8 bases, leaving 18 bases between them. Per germline, CDR1 SGHAT and CDR2 FQNNGV. This CDR3 comprises 16 residues. CDR3 region: CASSLVGGLFRDEQFF. In DNA form, the CDR3 reads TGTGCCAGCAGCTTAGTAGGTGGACTCTTCAGGGATGAGCAGTTCTTC.

This clonotype has a handful of counts. The V and J genes are TRBV7-8 and TRBJ2-3; tentative D call: TRBD1 (6 bases). Germline CDR1 reads SGHVS; CDR2 reads FQNEAQ. V lost 5 bases to trimming and J lost 3 bases, with 12 bases between them. The CDR3 totals 14 residues. In DNA, the CDR3 is TGTGCCAGCAGCGGTGCGCAGGGGACAGATACGCAGTATTTT. It codes for CASSGAQGTDTQYF.

This clonotype was seen ten or more times. V usage is TRBV7-2 and J usage is TRBJ2-3, with 12 bases matching TRBD2. CDR3 length: 19 residues. J lost 0 bases, V lost 3 bases, and 10 bases had no gene match. The germline V gene has CDR1 SGHTA and CDR2 FQGNSA. The CDR3 sequence is CASSFPGLAGPGSTDTQYF. The DNA for the CDR3 is TGTGCCAGCAGCTTTCCGGGACTAGCGGGCCCGGGCAGCACAGATACGCAGTATTTT. The variable domain in full, with the rest retrieved from reference TRBV7-2 and TRBJ2-3, is GAGVSQSPSNKVTEKGKDVELRCDPISGHTALYWYRQSLGQGLEFLIYFQGNSAPDKSGLPSDRFSAERTGGSVSTLTIQRTQQEDSAVYLCASSFPGLAGPGSTDTQYFGPGTRLTVL.

This chain connects TRBV20-1 to TRBJ2-2; D possibly matches TRBD1 or TRBD2 (5 bases each). CDR1 and CDR2 (germline): DFQATT, SNEGSKA (reference sequence). The V gene lost 6 bases and the J gene lost 1 base, with 18 bases spanning the gap. CDR3 length: 16 amino acids. CDR3 residues: CSATSPGTLNTGELFF. The CDR3 DNA follows: TGCAGTGCCACATCCCCCGGGACGTTGAACACCGGGGAGCTGTTTTTT.

This clonotype has more than one count but fewer than ten. The chain links TRBV10-3 to TRBJ1-5; D is uncertain. Germline V gene lookup returns CDR1 ENHRY and CDR2 SYGVKD. The V and J ends lost 0 bases and 4 bases respectively, with 13 bases between them. The CDR3 totals 16 residues. The CDR3 nucleotides read TGTGCCATCAGTGAGTCTCTCGAACAGCTGAATCAGCCCCAGCATTTT. Its translation is CAISESLEQLNQPQHF.

This clonotype was seen repeatedly, ten times or more. V usage is TRBV12-5 and J usage is TRBJ1-1, with D possibly being TRBD1 (6 bases). The length of the CDR3 is 13 residues. Per germline, CDR1 LGHNT and CDR2 FRNRAP. The V end was cut by 6 bases, the J end by 6 bases, with 14 bases between. The CDR3 DNA reads TGTGCTAGTGGGTACGAGGAGGGGGCTGAAGCTTTCTTT. Its protein product is CASGYEEGAEAFF. The entire variable domain, with the rest obtained from reference TRBV12-5 and TRBJ1-1, is as follows: DARVTQTPRHKVTEMGQEVTMRCQPILGHNTVFWYRQTMMQGLELLAYFRNRAPLDDSGMPKDRFSAEMPDATLATLKIQPSEPRDSAVYFCASGYEEGAEAFFGQGTRLTVV.

In this sample, this clonotype turned up many times. CDR3 in DNA: TGTGCCTGGAGTGTGCAGGTTAGCACAGATACGCAGTATTTT. Protein sequence: CAWSVQVSTDTQYF. This rearrangement joins TRBV30 to TRBJ2-3; D gene ambiguous. Germline CDR1 and CDR2: GTSNPN and SVGIG (reference sequence). CDR3 length equals 14 residues. With 0 bases removed from V and 0 bases from J, the gap between germline ends came to 7 bases.

This clonotype was found many times. The genes are TRBV24-1 and TRBJ1-1; D not certain. There are 13 residues in the CDR3. The V end lost 3 bases, the J end lost 0 bases, and 4 bases lay between the germline ends. Germline loops: CDR1 KGHDR, CDR2 SFDVKD. The CDR3 is CATSDAMNTEAFF. The CDR3 nucleotides are TGTGCCACCAGTGATGCTATGAACACTGAAGCTTTCTTT.

This clonotype was picked up many times. V usage is TRBV21-1 and J usage is TRBJ1-5; the table gives TRBD1 as D, unverified against the DNA. TRBV21-1 is a pseudogene locus. This CDR3 comprises 21 residues. In DNA form, the CDR3 reads TGTGCCAGCAGCATTAGTCTTGGGGGACCTCGACCTCGCTTTCGCAATCAGCCCCAGCATTTT. It translates to CASSISLGGPRPRFRNQPQHF.

The table lists this clonotype with many counts. V gene TRBV24-1 combines with J gene TRBJ1-1; TRBD1 matches at 9 bases. Germline CDR1 is KGHDR and CDR2 is SFDVKD. The V segment lost 2 bases and the J segment 3 bases; nucleotides outside the gene matches: 6. CDR3 size: 16 residues. The CDR3 loop reads CATSDSGQGSHTEAFF. DNA for the CDR3: TGTGCCACCAGTGATTCGGGACAGGGATCTCACACTGAAGCTTTCTTT.

The J gene is TRBJ2-1, the V gene TRBV12-3 or TRBV12-4; D is perhaps TRBD2 (6 bases). This CDR3 region has 12 residues. The V and J ends lost 6 bases and 9 bases respectively, with 12 bases between them. CDR3 nucleotides: TGTGCCAGCAGACTAGCCCAGACTGAGCAGTTCTTC. Amino acids: CASRLAQTEQFF.

The chain uses TRBV24-1 and TRBJ2-6; D remains unclear. CDR1 is KGHDR and CDR2 is SFDVKD in the germline V gene. Trimming pared 9 bases from V and 3 bases from J, leaving 11 bases between. The length of the CDR3 is 14 residues. The CDR3 DNA follows: TGTGCCACCGCTGGGGAAAGTGGGGCCAACGTCCTGACTTTC. As protein: CATAGESGANVLTF.

This clonotype was seen a few times. The chain links TRBV5-1 to TRBJ1-1; 8 bases fit TRBD1. Germline V gene lookup returns CDR1 SGHRS and CDR2 YFSETQ. The junction had 7 bases not matched to a gene; V was cut back by 4 bases and J by 5 bases. The CDR3 runs to 14 residues. The CDR3 bases are TGCGCCAGCAGCGGAGACAGGGGTTTGACTGAAGCTTTCTTT. This codes for CASSGDRGLTEAFF.

This clonotype was counted a few times. The V and J genes are TRBV24-1 and TRBJ1-2; D may be TRBD1 (6 bases). This CDR3 region has 13 residues. The V end was cut by 5 bases, the J end by 11 bases, with 17 bases between. Germline V CDR1 and CDR2: KGHDR, SFDVKD. The CDR3: CATSVGTITPYTF. The CDR3 nucleotides read TGTGCCACCAGTGTGGGGACAATTACGCCGTACACCTTC.